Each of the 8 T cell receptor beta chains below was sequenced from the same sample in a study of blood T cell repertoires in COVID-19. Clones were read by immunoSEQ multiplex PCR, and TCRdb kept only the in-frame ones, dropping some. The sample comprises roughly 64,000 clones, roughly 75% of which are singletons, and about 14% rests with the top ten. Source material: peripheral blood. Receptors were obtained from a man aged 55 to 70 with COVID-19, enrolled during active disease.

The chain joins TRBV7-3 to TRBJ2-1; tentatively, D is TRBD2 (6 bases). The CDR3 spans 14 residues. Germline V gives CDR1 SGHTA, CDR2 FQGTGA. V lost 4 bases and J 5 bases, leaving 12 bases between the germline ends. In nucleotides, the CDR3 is TGTGCCAGCAGCTCACCGGGACTTAACAATGAGCAGTTCTTC. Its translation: CASSSPGLNNEQFF.

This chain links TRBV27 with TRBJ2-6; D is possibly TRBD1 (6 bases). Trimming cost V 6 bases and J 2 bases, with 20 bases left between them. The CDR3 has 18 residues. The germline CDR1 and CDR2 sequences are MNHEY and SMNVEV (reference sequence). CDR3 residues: CASRQNRDTRAGANVLTF. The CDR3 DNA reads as TGTGCCAGCAGGCAGAATCGGGACACTAGGGCTGGGGCCAACGTCCTGACTTTC.

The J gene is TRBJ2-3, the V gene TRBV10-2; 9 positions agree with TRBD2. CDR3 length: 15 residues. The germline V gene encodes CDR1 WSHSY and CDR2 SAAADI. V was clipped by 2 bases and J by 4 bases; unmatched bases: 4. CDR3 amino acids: CASSELAGFADTQYF. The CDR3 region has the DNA TGCGCCAGCAGTGAGCTAGCGGGATTCGCAGATACGCAGTATTTT.

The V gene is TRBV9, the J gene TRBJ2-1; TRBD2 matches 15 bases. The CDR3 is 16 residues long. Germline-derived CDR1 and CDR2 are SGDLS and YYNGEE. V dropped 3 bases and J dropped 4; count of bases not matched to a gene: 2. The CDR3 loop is CASSAGTSGGYNEQFF. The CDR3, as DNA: TGTGCCAGCAGCGCCGGGACTAGCGGGGGGTACAATGAGCAGTTCTTC.

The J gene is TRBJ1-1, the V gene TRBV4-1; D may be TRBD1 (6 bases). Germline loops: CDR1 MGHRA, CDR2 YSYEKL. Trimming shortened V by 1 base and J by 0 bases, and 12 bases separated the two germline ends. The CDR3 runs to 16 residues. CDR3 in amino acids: CASSQGYGTLNTEAFF. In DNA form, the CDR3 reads TGCGCCAGCAGCCAAGGATATGGGACATTGAACACTGAAGCTTTCTTT.

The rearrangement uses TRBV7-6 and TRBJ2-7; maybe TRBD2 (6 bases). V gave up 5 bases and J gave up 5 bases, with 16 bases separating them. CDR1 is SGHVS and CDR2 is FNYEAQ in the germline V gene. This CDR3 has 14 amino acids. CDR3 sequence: CASSPRDSTNEQYF. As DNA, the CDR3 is TGTGCCAGCAGCCCCCGGGACTCCACCAACGAGCAGTACTTC. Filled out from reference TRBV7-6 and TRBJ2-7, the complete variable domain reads GAGVSQSPRYKVTKRGQDVALRCDPISGHVSLYWYRQALGQGPEFLTYFNYEAQQDKSGLPNDRFSAERPEGSISTLTIQRTEQRDSAMYRCASSPRDSTNEQYFGPGTRLTVT.

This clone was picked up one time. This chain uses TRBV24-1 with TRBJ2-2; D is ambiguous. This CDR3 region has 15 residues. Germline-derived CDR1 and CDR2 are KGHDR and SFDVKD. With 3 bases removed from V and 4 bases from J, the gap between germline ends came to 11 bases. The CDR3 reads CATSDHQPGTGELFF. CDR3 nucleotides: TGTGCCACCAGTGATCACCAGCCGGGCACCGGGGAGCTGTTTTTT.

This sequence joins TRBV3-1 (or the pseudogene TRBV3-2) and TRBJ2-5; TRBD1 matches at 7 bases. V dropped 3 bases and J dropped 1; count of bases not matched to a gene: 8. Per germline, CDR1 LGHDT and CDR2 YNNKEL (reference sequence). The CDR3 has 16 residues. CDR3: CASSQDPGTAQETQYF. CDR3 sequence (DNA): TGTGCCAGCAGCCAGGATCCAGGGACAGCCCAAGAGACCCAGTACTTC.